The 11 T cell receptor beta chains reported below all come from one sample, sequenced in a study of neurological immune-mediated disorders. TCRdb called the 5' RACE reads again in MiXCR, with one record for every CDR3 protein. Among about 120,000 distinct CDR3 sequences listed, roughly 3.2% were seen once. Material for sequencing was PBMCs. The receptors stem from a woman in her 30s with multiple sclerosis.

This clonotype was found many times. The chain uses TRBV6-1 and TRBJ2-1, with a weak D call TRBD1 (5 bases). The CDR3 totals 14 residues. The V and J ends lost 6 bases and 6 bases respectively, with 15 bases between them. Germline V lookup: CDR1 MNHNS, CDR2 SASEGT. As DNA, the CDR3 is TGTGCCAGCAGGGAGACAGAACGAGGCAATGAGCAGTTCTTC. Amino acids: CASRETERGNEQFF.

This clonotype was counted at least ten times. The chain links TRBV18 to TRBJ1-5, with TRBD1 matching 8 bases. Trimming at V came to 3 bases and at J to 6 bases, leaving 7 bases not matched to a gene. Germline CDR1 is KGHSH and CDR2 is LQKENI. The CDR3 totals 15 residues. The CDR3 nucleotides read TGTGCCAGCTCACCCAGACAGGGGTCTATTCAGCCCCAGCATTTT. Protein: CASSPRQGSIQPQHF.

This clonotype was picked up a small number of times. The CDR3 nucleotides are TGCAGTGCTAGAGCCCCAGCTAGCGGACCCTACGAGCAGTACTTC. Translating it yields CSARAPASGPYEQYF. The chain carries TRBV20-1 and TRBJ2-7; 7 bases line up with TRBD2. Germline-derived CDR1 and CDR2 are DFQATT and SNEGSKA (reference sequence). The length of the CDR3 is 15 residues. Trimming removed 1 base from V and 2 bases from J; junction bases left unmatched: 8.

This clonotype was counted ten times or more. The chain has TRBV4-3 and TRBJ2-3; D remains ambiguous. Trimming stripped 0 bases from V and 1 base from J, with 5 bases between. Germline V gene data show CDR1 as LGHNA and CDR2 as YSLEER. This CDR3 comprises 14 residues. CDR3 loop: CASSQEARTDTQYF. The CDR3 DNA reads TGCGCCAGCAGCCAAGAGGCCCGCACAGATACGCAGTATTTT.

This clonotype was recorded many times. The CDR3 nucleotides read TGTGCCAGCAGTTTGTCTTCCGGACAGGGTAACACAGATACGCAGTATTTT. Encoded protein: CASSLSSGQGNTDTQYF. V and J are TRBV12-3 or TRBV12-4 and TRBJ2-3, with 8 bases identical to TRBD1. The V and J ends lost 3 bases and 2 bases, in that order; junction bases with no gene match: 10. There are 17 residues in the CDR3.

This clonotype was counted at least ten times. V gene TRBV6-2 or TRBV6-3 combines with J gene TRBJ2-1; 8 nucleotides line up with TRBD1. This CDR3 is built from 14 residues. Trimming at V came to 7 bases and at J to 4 bases, leaving 6 bases not matched to a gene. The V gene's germline CDR1 is MNHEY and CDR2 SVGEGT. DNA for the CDR3: TGTGCCAGCATCCCAGACAGGGGATACAATGAGCAGTTCTTC. Translation gives CASIPDRGYNEQFF.

This clonotype came up many times. The genes are TRBV7-6 and TRBJ2-2; 10 positions agree with TRBD1. Germline V lookup: CDR1 SGHVS, CDR2 FNYEAQ. Losses at the gene ends were 3 bases for V and 4 bases for J; bases not matched to a gene: 2. CDR3 size: 15 residues. CDR3 sequence reads: CASSFGTGVTGELFF. DNA for the CDR3: TGTGCCAGCAGCTTCGGGACAGGGGTCACCGGGGAGCTGTTTTTT.

This clonotype occurred many times. This chain connects TRBV5-6 to TRBJ2-1; possible D gene TRBD2, 6 bases. The CDR3 extends over 13 amino acids. Trimming shortened V by 3 bases and J by 6 bases, and 10 bases separated the two germline ends. Looked up from germline, CDR1 is SGHDT and CDR2 is YYEEEE. The CDR3, as DNA: TGTGCCAGCAGCTATGGACTACCCAATGAGCAGTTCTTC. This gives the protein CASSYGLPNEQFF.

This clonotype was seen repeatedly, ten times or more. CDR3 coding DNA: TGCGCCAGCAGCTTGCCGGCCGGGGGATATGGCGGGGAGCTGTTTTTT. Its translation is CASSLPAGGYGGELFF. The rearrangement uses TRBV5-1 and TRBJ2-2, with D possibly matching TRBD2 (6 bases). The CDR3 is 16 amino acids. CDR1 and CDR2 from the germline V gene are SGHRS and YFSETQ. V dropped 1 base and J dropped 7 bases, with 17 bases sitting between them. Full variable domain (outside the CDR3, taken from reference TRBV5-1 and TRBJ2-2): KAGVTQTPRYLIKTRGQQVTLSCSPISGHRSVSWYQQTPGQGLQFLFEYFSETQRNKGNFPGRFSGRQFSNSRSEMNVSTLELGDSALYLCASSLPAGGYGGELFFGEGSRLTVL.

This clonotype was found many times. This chain joins TRBV12-3 or TRBV12-4 and TRBJ2-7; no reliable D call. CDR3 length equals 13 residues. V lost 3 bases to trimming and J lost 3 bases, with 9 bases between them. The CDR3 DNA sequence: TGTGCCAGCAGTTTTGAAGGGCTCTACGAGCAGTACTTC. This sequence encodes CASSFEGLYEQYF.

In its sample, this clonotype was seen many times. V is TRBV20-1 and J is TRBJ1-5, with D unresolved. Germline V gene sequence: CDR1 DFQATT, CDR2 SNEGSKA (reference sequence). CDR3 length: 12 residues. Trimming shortened V by 6 bases and J by 0 bases, and 6 bases separated the two germline ends. The CDR3 is CSATYSNQPQHF. CDR3 coding DNA: TGCAGTGCAACCTATAGCAATCAGCCCCAGCATTTT.